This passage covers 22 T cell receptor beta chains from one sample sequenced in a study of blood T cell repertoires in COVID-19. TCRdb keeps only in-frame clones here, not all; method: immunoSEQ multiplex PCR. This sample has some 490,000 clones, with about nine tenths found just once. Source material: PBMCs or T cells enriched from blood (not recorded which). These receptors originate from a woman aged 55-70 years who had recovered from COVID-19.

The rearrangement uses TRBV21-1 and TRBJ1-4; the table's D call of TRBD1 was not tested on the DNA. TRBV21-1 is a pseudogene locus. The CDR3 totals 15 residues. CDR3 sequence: CASSTPWALNEKLFF. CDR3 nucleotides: TGTGCCAGCAGCACGCCGTGGGCCCTAAATGAAAAACTGTTTTTT.

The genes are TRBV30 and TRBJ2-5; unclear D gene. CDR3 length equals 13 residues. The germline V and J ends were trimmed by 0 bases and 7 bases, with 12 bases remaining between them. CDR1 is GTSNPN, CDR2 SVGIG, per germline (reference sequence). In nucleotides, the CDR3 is TGTGCCTGGAGTGTTGGGCCTGAAGGGACCCAGTACTTC. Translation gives CAWSVGPEGTQYF.

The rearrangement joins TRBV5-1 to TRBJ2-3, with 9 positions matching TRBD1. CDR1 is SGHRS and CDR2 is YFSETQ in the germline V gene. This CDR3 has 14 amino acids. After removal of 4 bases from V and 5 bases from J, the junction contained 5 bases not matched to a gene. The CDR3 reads CASSTGGGGDTQYF. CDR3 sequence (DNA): TGCGCCAGCAGCACAGGGGGCGGTGGAGATACGCAGTATTTT.

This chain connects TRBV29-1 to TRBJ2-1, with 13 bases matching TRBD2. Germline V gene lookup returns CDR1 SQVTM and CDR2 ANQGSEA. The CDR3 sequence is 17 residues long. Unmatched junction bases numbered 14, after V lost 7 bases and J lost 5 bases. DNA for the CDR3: TGCAGCGCGATTCTAAGACTAGCGGGGGGACCACACAATGAGCAGTTCTTC. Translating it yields CSAILRLAGGPHNEQFF.

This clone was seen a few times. Here the CDR3 reads CASSPQVAAYEQYF. CDR3 bases: TGTGCCAGCAGCCCCCAGGTGGCTGCCTACGAGCAGTACTTC. This chain connects TRBV9 to TRBJ2-7, with unresolved D. There are 14 residues in the CDR3. V lost 4 bases to trimming and J lost 2 bases, with 13 bases between them. Germline CDR1 is SGDLS and CDR2 is YYNGEE.

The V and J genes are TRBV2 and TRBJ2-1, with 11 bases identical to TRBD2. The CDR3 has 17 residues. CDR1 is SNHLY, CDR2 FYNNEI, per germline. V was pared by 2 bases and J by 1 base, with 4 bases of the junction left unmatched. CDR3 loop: CASSEIAGGRSYNEQFF. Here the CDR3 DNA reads TGTGCCAGCAGTGAAATAGCGGGGGGGCGTTCCTACAATGAGCAGTTCTTC.

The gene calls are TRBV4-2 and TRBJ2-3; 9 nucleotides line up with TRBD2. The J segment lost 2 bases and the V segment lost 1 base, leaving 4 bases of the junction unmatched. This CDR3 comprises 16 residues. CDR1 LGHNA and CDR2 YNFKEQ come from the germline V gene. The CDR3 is CASSQGAGGHTDTQYF. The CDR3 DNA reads TGTGCCAGCAGCCAAGGTGCGGGGGGGCACACAGATACGCAGTATTTT.

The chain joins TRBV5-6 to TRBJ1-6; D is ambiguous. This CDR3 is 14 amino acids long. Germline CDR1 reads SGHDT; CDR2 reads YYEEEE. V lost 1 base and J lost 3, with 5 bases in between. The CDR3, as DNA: TGTGCCAGCAGCTTGACAGACTATAATTCACCCCTCCACTTT. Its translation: CASSLTDYNSPLHF.

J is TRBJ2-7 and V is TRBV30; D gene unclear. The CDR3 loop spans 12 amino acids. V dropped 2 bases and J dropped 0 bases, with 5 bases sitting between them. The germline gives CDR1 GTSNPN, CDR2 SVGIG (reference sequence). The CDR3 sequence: CAWSPGSYEQYF. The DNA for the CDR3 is TGTGCCTGGAGTCCGGGCTCCTACGAGCAGTACTTC.

CDR3 residues: CASSHASGLHTDTQYF. The CDR3 DNA reads as TGCGCCAGCAGCCACGCCTCGGGACTGCACACAGATACGCAGTATTTT. The rearrangement links TRBV4-1 to TRBJ2-3; the D gene is possibly TRBD2 (6 bases). This CDR3 has 16 residues. Germline CDR1 is MGHRA and CDR2 is YSYEKL. Trimming removed 3 bases from V and 2 bases from J, with 15 bases in between.

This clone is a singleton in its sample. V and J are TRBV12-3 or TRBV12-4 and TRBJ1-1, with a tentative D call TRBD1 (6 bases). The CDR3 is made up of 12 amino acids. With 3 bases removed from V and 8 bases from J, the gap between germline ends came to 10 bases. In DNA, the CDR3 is TGTGCCAGCAGTTTTGGACAGTGGGAAGCTTTCTTT. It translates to CASSFGQWEAFF.

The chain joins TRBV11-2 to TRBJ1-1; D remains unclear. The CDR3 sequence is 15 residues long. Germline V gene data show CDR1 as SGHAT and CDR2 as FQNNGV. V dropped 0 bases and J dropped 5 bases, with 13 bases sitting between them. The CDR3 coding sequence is TGTGCCAGCAGCTTAGATCCCTCGGGGAGGACTGAAGCTTTCTTT. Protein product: CASSLDPSGRTEAFF.

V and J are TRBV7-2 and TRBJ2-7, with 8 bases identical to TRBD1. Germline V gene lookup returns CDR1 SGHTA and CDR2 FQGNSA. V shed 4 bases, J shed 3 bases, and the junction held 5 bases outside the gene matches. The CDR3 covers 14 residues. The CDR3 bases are TGTGCCAGCAGCTGGACAGGGAGTGTCTACGAGCAGTACTTC. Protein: CASSWTGSVYEQYF. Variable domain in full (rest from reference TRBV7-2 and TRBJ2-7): GAGVSQSPSNKVTEKGKDVELRCDPISGHTALYWYRQSLGQGLEFLIYFQGNSAPDKSGLPSDRFSAERTGGSVSTLTIQRTQQEDSAVYLCASSWTGSVYEQYFGPGTRLTVT.

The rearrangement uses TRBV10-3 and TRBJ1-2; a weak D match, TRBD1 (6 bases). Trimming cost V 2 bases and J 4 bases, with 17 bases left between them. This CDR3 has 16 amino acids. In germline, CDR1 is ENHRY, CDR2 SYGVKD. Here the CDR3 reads CAISERGTQGSYGYTF. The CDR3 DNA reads TGTGCCATCAGTGAGAGGGGGACACAGGGATCCTATGGCTACACCTTC.

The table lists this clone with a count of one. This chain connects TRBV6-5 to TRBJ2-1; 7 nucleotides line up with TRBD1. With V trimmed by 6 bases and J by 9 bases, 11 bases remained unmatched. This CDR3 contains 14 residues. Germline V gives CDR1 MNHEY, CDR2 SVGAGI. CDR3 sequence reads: CASSHSRGSGEQFF. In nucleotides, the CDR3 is TGTGCCAGCAGCCATTCCAGGGGGAGCGGTGAGCAGTTCTTC.

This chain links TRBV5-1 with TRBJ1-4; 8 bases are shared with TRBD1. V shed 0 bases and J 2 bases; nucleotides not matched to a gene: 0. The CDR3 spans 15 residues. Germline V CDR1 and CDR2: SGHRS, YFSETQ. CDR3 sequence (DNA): TGCGCCAGCAGCTTGGGGACAGGGACTAATGAAAAACTGTTTTTT. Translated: CASSLGTGTNEKLFF.

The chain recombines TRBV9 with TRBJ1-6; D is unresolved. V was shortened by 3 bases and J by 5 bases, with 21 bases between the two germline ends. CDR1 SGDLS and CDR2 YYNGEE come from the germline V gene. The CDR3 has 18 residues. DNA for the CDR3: TGTGCCAGCAGCGGATCTTTCGTCGGGGAAGCCGATAATTCACCCCTCCACTTT. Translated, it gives CASSGSFVGEADNSPLHF.

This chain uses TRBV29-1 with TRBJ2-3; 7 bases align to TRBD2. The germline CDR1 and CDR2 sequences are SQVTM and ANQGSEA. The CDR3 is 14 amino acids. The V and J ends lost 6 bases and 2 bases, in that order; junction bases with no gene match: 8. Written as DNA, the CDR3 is TGCAGCGTAGGGGAGGGAATTAACACAGATACGCAGTATTTT. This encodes CSVGEGINTDTQYF.

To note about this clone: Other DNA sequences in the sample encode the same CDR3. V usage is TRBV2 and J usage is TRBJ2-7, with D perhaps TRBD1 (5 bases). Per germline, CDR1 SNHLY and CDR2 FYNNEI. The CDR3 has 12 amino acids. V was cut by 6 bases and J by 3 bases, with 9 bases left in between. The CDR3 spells CASRADSYEQYV. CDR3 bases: TGTGCCAGCAGAGCCGACAGCTACGAGCAGTACGTC.

CDR3 DNA sequence: TGTGCCACCAGTGATCTATACTATGGCTACACCTTC. Its protein is CATSDLYYGYTF. This chain links TRBV24-1 with TRBJ1-2; no reliable D call. Trimming removed 3 bases from V and 3 bases from J, with 4 bases in between. The germline gives CDR1 KGHDR, CDR2 SFDVKD. This CDR3 is 12 amino acids long.

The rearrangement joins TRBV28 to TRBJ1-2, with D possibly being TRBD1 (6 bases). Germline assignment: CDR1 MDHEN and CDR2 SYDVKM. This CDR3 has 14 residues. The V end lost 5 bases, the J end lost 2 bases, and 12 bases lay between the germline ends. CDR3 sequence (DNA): TGTGCCAGCAGTGCACAGGGTCCGAACTATGGCTACACCTTC. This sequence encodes CASSAQGPNYGYTF.

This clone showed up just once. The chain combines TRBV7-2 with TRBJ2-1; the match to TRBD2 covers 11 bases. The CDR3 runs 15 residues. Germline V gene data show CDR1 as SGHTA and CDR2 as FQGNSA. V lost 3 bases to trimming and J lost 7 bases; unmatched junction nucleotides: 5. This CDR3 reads CASSFSGGAGNEQFF. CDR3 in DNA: TGTGCCAGCAGCTTTAGCGGGGGGGCAGGGAATGAGCAGTTCTTC.